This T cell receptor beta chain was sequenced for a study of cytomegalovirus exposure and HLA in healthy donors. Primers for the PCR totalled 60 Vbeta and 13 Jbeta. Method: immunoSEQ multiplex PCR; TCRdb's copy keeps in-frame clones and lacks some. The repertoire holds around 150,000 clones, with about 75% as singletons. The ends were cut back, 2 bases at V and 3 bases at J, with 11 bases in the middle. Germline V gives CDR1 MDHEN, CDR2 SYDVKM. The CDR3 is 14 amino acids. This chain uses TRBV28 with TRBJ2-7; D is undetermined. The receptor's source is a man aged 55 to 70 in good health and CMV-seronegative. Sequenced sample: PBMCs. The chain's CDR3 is CASSLTQSHYEQYF. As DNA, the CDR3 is TGTGCCAGCAGTTTAACACAGAGCCACTACGAGCAGTACTTC.